This T cell receptor beta chain comes out of a study of shared clonotypes between healthy human individuals. Germline V CDR1 and CDR2: SGHRS, YFSETQ. The V end lost 0 bases, the J end lost 1 base, and 7 bases lay between the germline ends. The CDR3 is 14 residues long. Profiling relied on immunoSEQ multiplex PCR, and the TCRdb table lists in-frame clones only, not all of them. This table holds about 1.1 million clones, roughly 80% found once. Comment on this clone: The same CDR3 also results from other DNA sequences found in this sample.

The clonotype was recovered from a man younger than 35 in good health. Some clones in this sample may be carry-over from other donors' samples. The gene calls are TRBV5-1 and TRBJ1-1; maybe TRBD1 (5 bases). Sample: memory CD4+ T cells from PBMCs. Subset meaning: CD45RA-negative fraction. The CDR3, as DNA: TGCGCCAGCAGCTTGGGGGACGGGAACACTGAAGCTTTCTTT. Translation gives CASSLGDGNTEAFF.